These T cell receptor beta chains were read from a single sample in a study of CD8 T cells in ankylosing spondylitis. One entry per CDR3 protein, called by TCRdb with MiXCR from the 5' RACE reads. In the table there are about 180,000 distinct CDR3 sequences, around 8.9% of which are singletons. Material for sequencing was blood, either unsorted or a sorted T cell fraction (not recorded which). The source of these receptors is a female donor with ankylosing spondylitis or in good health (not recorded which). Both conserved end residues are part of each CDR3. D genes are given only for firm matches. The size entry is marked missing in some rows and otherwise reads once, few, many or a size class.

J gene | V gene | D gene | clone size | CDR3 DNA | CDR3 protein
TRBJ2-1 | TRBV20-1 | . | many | TGCAGTGCTAGACCGGACCTAGGGGCCTACAATGAGCAGTTCTTC | CSARPDLGAYNEQFF
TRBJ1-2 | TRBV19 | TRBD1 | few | TGTGCCAGTAGCCCGGGACAGGGGCACTACACCTTC | CASSPGQGHYTF
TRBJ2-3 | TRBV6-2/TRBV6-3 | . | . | TGTGCCAGCAGTTACTCCTCGGGAAATACGCAGTATTTT | CASSYSSGNTQYF
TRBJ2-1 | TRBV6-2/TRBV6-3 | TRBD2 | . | TGTGCCAGCAGTTACGGGACTACCTACTCCTACAATGAGCAGTTCTTC | CASSYGTTYSYNEQFF
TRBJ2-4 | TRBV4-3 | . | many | TGCGCCAGCAGCCACCAAAGGGGCAAAAACATTCAGTACTTC | CASSHQRGKNIQYF
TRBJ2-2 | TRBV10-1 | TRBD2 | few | TGCGCCAGCAGTGAGTCGAGACTAGCGGGAGATAGCATAGCCGGGGAGCTGTTTTTT | CASSESRLAGDSIAGELFF
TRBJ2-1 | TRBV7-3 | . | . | TGTGCCAGCAGCCCGGTAGCTGGATCCTCCTACAATGAGCAGTTCTTC | CASSPVAGSSYNEQFF
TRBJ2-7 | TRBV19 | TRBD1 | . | TGTGCCAGTAGTAACCGAGACAGGGGAGGCTACGAGCAGTACTTC | CASSNRDRGGYEQYF
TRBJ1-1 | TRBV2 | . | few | TGTGCCAGCAGTGATTACGGGCGGGCGAACACTGAAGCTTTCTTT | CASSDYGRANTEAFF
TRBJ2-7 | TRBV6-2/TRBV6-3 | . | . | TGTGCCAGCACTCCCACCCCGGGGGAGCAGTACTTC | CASTPTPGEQYF
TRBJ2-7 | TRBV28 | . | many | TGTGCCAGCAGTTTTGGTACTCCTGGAGAGCAGTACTTC | CASSFGTPGEQYF
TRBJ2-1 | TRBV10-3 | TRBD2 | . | TGTGCCATCAGTGAGTCTTCTGGCGGGAGAGGTAGTGAGCAGTTCTTC | CAISESSGGRGSEQFF
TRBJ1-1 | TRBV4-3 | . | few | TGCGCCAGCAGCCAAGGAGGGCGCTGGGGTGAAGCTTTCTTT | CASSQGGRWGEAFF
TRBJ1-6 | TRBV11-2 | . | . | TGTGCCAGCAGCGGAAATTCACCCCTCCACTTT | CASSGNSPLHF
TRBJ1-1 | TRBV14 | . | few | TGTGCCAGCAGCCAAGGCGACGGAGCTTTCTTT | CASSQGDGAFF
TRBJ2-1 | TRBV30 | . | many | TGTGCCTGGAGTTACGACGGGAGCTCCTACAATGAGCAGTTCTTC | CAWSYDGSSYNEQFF
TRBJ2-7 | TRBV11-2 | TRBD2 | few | TGTGCCAGCAGAAAGGCTAGCGGGAGTTTGAGCGAGCAGTACTTC | CASRKASGSLSEQYF
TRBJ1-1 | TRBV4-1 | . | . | TGCGCCAGCAGCCTCGCCCGGGGCGGGGGCACTGAAGCTTTCTTT | CASSLARGGGTEAFF
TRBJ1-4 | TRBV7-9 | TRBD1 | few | TGTGCCAGCAGCTTCCCGGGACAGGGTATTCTGTTTTTT | CASSFPGQGILFF
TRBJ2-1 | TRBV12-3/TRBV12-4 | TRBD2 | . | TGTGCCATCAGTTTAGCGGCAGGACTAGCGGGAGTTTCGAATGAGCAGTTCTTC | CAISLAAGLAGVSNEQFF
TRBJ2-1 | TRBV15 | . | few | TGTGCCACCAGCAGCCGGCGCCTCTCCTACAATGAGCAGTTCTTC | CATSSRRLSYNEQFF
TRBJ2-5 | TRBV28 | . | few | TGTGCCAGCAGTCTGTCGGGGATGGGAGAGACCCAGTACTTC | CASSLSGMGETQYF
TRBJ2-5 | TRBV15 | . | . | TGTGCCACCAGCAGAGATCAACCGGGGACCCAGTACTTC | CATSRDQPGTQYF
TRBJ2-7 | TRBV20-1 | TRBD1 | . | TGCAGTGCTAGAGAGACAGGGAGCCCCTCTTACGAGCAGTACTTC | CSARETGSPSYEQYF
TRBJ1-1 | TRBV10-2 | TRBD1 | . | TGCGCCAGCAGTGTCCTCGGGACAGGGCCGTTTAGGGGTGAAGCTTTCTTT | CASSVLGTGPFRGEAFF
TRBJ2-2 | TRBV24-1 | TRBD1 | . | TGTGCCACCAGTGAACAGGGGAGTACCGGGGAGCTGTTTTTT | CATSEQGSTGELFF
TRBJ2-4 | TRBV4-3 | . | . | TGCGCCAGCAGCCAAGAACGAGGGGCCAAAAACATTCAGTACTTC | CASSQERGAKNIQYF
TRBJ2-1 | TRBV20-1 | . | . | TGCAGTGCTAAGGGGGGAGATGCTAATGAGCAGTTCTTC | CSAKGGDANEQFF
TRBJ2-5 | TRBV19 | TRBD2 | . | TGTGCCAGTAATCCGGGAGGAACAGAGACCCAGTACTTC | CASNPGGTETQYF
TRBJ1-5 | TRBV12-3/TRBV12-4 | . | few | TGTGCCAGCAGTTTACAGGGATCGCCCCAGCATTTT | CASSLQGSPQHF
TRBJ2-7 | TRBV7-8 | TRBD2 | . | TGTGCCAGCAGCTTAAGAGGGGGTAGCGGGGGCTACGAGCAGTACTTC | CASSLRGGSGGYEQYF
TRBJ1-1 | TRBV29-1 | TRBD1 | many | TGCAGCGTCGAGGGGACAGCTGAAGCTTTCTTT | CSVEGTAEAFF
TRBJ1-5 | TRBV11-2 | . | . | TGTGCCAGCAGCTTAGGTCCCAGCCCCAATCAGCCCCAGCATTTT | CASSLGPSPNQPQHF
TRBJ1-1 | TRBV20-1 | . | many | TGCAGTGCTAGAGATTACAGTATGAACACTGAAGCTTTCTTT | CSARDYSMNTEAFF
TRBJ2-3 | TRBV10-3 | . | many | TGTGCCATCAGTGAGTCGCCCCTTGCAGGGGATACGCAGTATTTT | CAISESPLAGDTQYF
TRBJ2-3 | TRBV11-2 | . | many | TGTGCCAGCAGCTCCAGCCCCCTGGACAGTCCCCCCACAGATACGCAGTATTTT | CASSSSPLDSPPTDTQYF
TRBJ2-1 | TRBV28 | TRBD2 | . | TGTGCCAGCAGTTTAACACTAGCGGCTTACAATGAGCAGTTCTTC | CASSLTLAAYNEQFF
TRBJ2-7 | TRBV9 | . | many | TGTGCCAGCAGCCCCGACAGCCGCTCCTACGAGCAGTACTTC | CASSPDSRSYEQYF
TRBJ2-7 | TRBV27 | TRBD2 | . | TGTGCCAGCAGTTCCGGGACTAGCGGGAGGTCCCACGAGCAGTACTTC | CASSSGTSGRSHEQYF
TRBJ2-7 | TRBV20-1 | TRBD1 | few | TGCAGTGCTAGAGATTGGACAGGGCAGTACGAGCAGTACTTC | CSARDWTGQYEQYF
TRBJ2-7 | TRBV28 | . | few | TGTGCCAGCAACCTTGGACAGCGCAGCCAAGAGCAGTACTTC | CASNLGQRSQEQYF
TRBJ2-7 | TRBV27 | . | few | TGTGCCAGCAGTTTGTCTAGGTCTAGTACCTACGAGCAGTACTTC | CASSLSRSSTYEQYF
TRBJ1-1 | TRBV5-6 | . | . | TGTGCCAGCAGCTTTCCGACAGGAGGGGTTGAAGCTTTCTTT | CASSFPTGGVEAFF
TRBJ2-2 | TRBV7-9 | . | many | TGTGCCAGCAGCTCCACCAGGTTTCGAGGGAACACCGGGGAGCTGTTTTTT | CASSSTRFRGNTGELFF
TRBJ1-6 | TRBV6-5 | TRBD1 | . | TGTGCCAGCAGTTACTCGATCCAGGGGGCTTCACCCCTCCACTTT | CASSYSIQGASPLHF
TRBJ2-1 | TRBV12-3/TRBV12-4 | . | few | TGTGCCAGCAGTTTGAATCACCCCTTATACAATGAGCAGTTCTTC | CASSLNHPLYNEQFF